Below, 19 T cell receptor beta chains from the same sample are listed, as sequenced in a study of PD-L1 blockade in urothelial cancer. Time point defined: pretreatment peripheral blood. Data came from immunoSEQ multiplex PCR; TCRdb stores just in-frame clones and leaves some out. Altogether roughly 55,000 clones are present, 86% being singletons, with the ten largest covering about 20%. Sequenced material: PBMCs, taken around atezolizumab (anti-PD-L1) treatment. Receptor source: a man between 60 and 75 years old with urothelial cancer.

V and J are TRBV7-8 and TRBJ1-2; TRBD1 aligns across 7 bases. The CDR3 is made up of 14 amino acids. CDR1 is SGHVS, CDR2 FQNEAQ, per germline. V dropped 2 bases and J dropped 4; count of bases not matched to a gene: 4. The CDR3 bases are TGTGCCAGCAGCTTATCGACAGGGCTCTATGGCTACACCTTC. Translating it yields CASSLSTGLYGYTF.

V usage is TRBV19 and J usage is TRBJ1-1; 7 nucleotides line up with TRBD1. Germline-derived CDR1 and CDR2 are LNHDA and SQIVND (reference sequence). Germline trimming cut 7 bases from V and 4 bases from J; bases unmatched to any gene: 18. CDR3 length equals 17 residues. The CDR3 DNA sequence: TGTGCCAGTAATAGACAGGGACGGAATGGGGTAACCACTGAAGCTTTCTTT. Translating it yields CASNRQGRNGVTTEAFF.

The chain recombines TRBV14 with TRBJ2-1; D might be TRBD1 (6 bases). There are 14 residues in the CDR3. Per germline, CDR1 SGHDN and CDR2 FVKESK. V dropped 4 bases and J dropped 9 bases, with 16 bases sitting between them. In DNA form, the CDR3 reads TGTGCCAGCAGCCGACAGGCTGGGTACGCTGAGCAGTTCTTC. It translates to CASSRQAGYAEQFF.

The rearrangement links TRBV7-8 to TRBJ1-6; 8 bases are a match to TRBD1. CDR3 length: 15 amino acids. CDR1 is SGHVS, CDR2 FQNEAQ, per germline. With V trimmed by 5 bases and J by 9 bases, 9 bases remained unmatched. CDR3 coding DNA: TGTGCCAGCAGCACCGGGGACAGGCTCCGTTCACCCCTCCACTTT. This gives the protein CASSTGDRLRSPLHF. Full variable domain (missing parts from reference TRBV7-8 and TRBJ1-6): GAGVSQSPRYKVAKRGQDVALRCDPISGHVSLFWYQQALGQGPEFLTYFQNEAQLDKSGLPSDRFFAERPEGSVSTLKIQRTQQEDSAVYLCASSTGDRLRSPLHFGNGTRLTVT.

The V call is TRBV5-1, the J call TRBJ2-2, with D possibly being TRBD1 (5 bases). V was pared by 0 bases and J by 5 bases, with 11 bases between. Germline V lookup: CDR1 SGHRS, CDR2 YFSETQ. This CDR3 contains 15 residues. In DNA, the CDR3 is TGCGCCAGCAGCTTGGATGGGGCGAGGACCGGGGAGCTGTTTTTT. Protein product: CASSLDGARTGELFF.

This chain connects TRBV28 to TRBJ1-1, with a possible D match to TRBD1 (6 bases). The V and J ends lost 6 bases and 4 bases respectively, with 18 bases between them. Per the germline V gene, CDR1 is MDHEN and CDR2 is SYDVKM. This CDR3 has 15 amino acids. The CDR3 loop is CASRTQTDRFTEAFF. For the CDR3, the DNA is TGTGCCAGCAGAACACAAACGGACAGATTCACTGAAGCTTTCTTT.

The rearrangement uses TRBV19 and TRBJ2-1; D is possibly TRBD2 (6 bases). V was pared by 5 bases and J by 9 bases, with 20 bases between. Germline V gives CDR1 LNHDA, CDR2 SQIVND (reference sequence). The CDR3 sequence is 15 residues long. The CDR3 DNA is TGTGCCAGTAGTTCCGGAGCGGGCCGGAGAGTTGAGCAGTTCTTC. It codes for CASSSGAGRRVEQFF. Combining the CDR3 with reference TRBV19 and TRBJ2-1 gives the whole variable domain DGGITQSPKYLFRKEGQNVTLSCEQNLNHDAMYWYRQDPGQGLRLIYYSQIVNDFQKGDIAEGYSVSREKKESFPLTVTSAQKNPTAFYLCASSSGAGRRVEQFFGPGTRLTVL.

V is TRBV4-1 and J is TRBJ2-3; TRBD2 matches at 16 bases. The CDR3 contains 16 residues. Per germline, CDR1 MGHRA and CDR2 YSYEKL. Unmatched junction bases numbered 0, after V lost 3 bases and J lost 3 bases. CDR3 nucleotide sequence: TGCGCCAGCAGCCAGGGACTAGCGGGGGGGACAGATACGCAGTATTTT. This codes for CASSQGLAGGTDTQYF.

This chain uses TRBV27 with TRBJ2-3; 7 nucleotides align to TRBD1. The CDR3 totals 15 residues. Germline V lookup: CDR1 MNHEY, CDR2 SMNVEV (reference sequence). The junction had 7 bases not matched to a gene; V was cut back by 6 bases and J by 1 base. CDR3 DNA: TGTGCCAGCAGACTCACAGGGGTAGGCACAGATACGCAGTATTTT. This translates into CASRLTGVGTDTQYF.

The chain uses TRBV4-1 and TRBJ2-3; D might be TRBD2 (5 bases). This CDR3 comprises 15 residues. Trimming removed 0 bases from V and 8 bases from J, with 15 bases in between. Per germline, CDR1 MGHRA and CDR2 YSYEKL. The CDR3 DNA reads TGCGCCAGCAGCCAAGAGATCGAGGGTTTGGGTACGCAGTATTTT. Its protein is CASSQEIEGLGTQYF.

The V call is TRBV30, the J call TRBJ1-1, with D perhaps TRBD1 (6 bases). The CDR3 runs 15 residues. The V gene lost 5 bases and the J gene lost 6 bases, with 22 bases spanning the gap. Germline CDR1 and CDR2: GTSNPN and SVGIG (reference sequence). The CDR3 DNA sequence: TGTGCCTGGCACGTGGGGGGGCGAGGATTAGCTGAAGCTTTCTTT. This gives the protein CAWHVGGRGLAEAFF. The variable domain in full, completed from reference TRBV30 and TRBJ1-1, reads SQTIHQWPATLVQPVGSPLSLECTVEGTSNPNLYWYRQAAGRGLQLLFYSVGIGQISSEVPQNLSASRPQDRQFILSSKKLLLSDSGFYLCAWHVGGRGLAEAFFGQGTRLTVV.

J is TRBJ1-1 and V is TRBV9; TRBD1 matches at 7 bases. Germline trimming cut 3 bases from V and 4 bases from J; bases unmatched to any gene: 9. The CDR3 extends over 15 amino acids. Germline loops: CDR1 SGDLS, CDR2 YYNGEE. CDR3 in amino acids: CASSAPGTEGTEAFF. For the CDR3, the DNA is TGTGCCAGCAGCGCTCCCGGGACAGAAGGCACTGAAGCTTTCTTT.

The table lists this clone with a count of one. V is TRBV5-4 and J is TRBJ1-2; the match to TRBD1 covers 12 bases. The CDR3 consists of 15 residues. Trimming cost V 4 bases and J 8 bases; bases outside gene matches: 9. The germline gives CDR1 SGHNT, CDR2 YYREEE (reference sequence). CDR3 sequence reads: CASSLGTGGVRGYTF. Here the CDR3 DNA reads TGTGCCAGCAGCCTCGGGACAGGGGGCGTTCGCGGCTACACCTTC.

The chain joins TRBV6-5 to TRBJ2-7; D is perhaps TRBD1 (5 bases). This CDR3 is 14 amino acids long. Deletions cut 6 bases from V and 5 bases from J, with 17 bases between. In germline, CDR1 is MNHEY, CDR2 SVGAGI. CDR3 nucleotides: TGTGCCAGCAGGCAAATCCCAGGGCAGAACGAGCAGTACTTC. Translating it yields CASRQIPGQNEQYF.

The V gene is TRBV5-1, the J gene TRBJ1-1, with no clear D. The germline gives CDR1 SGHRS, CDR2 YFSETQ. The V end was cut by 4 bases, the J end by 3 bases, with 19 bases between. The CDR3 totals 16 residues. This CDR3 reads CASSPSPRKWDTEAFF. The CDR3 DNA sequence: TGCGCCAGCAGCCCTAGCCCCCGGAAATGGGACACTGAAGCTTTCTTT.

The gene calls are TRBV7-2 and TRBJ2-7; 7 nucleotides agree with TRBD1. After removal of 0 bases from V and 2 bases from J, the junction contained 7 bases not matched to a gene. Germline V gives CDR1 SGHTA, CDR2 FQGNSA. The CDR3 has 16 amino acids. CDR3 DNA: TGTGCCAGCAGCTTAGCGGCAGGGGGTGCTCCCTACGAGCAGTACTTC. It yields the protein CASSLAAGGAPYEQYF. The complete variable domain, with remaining parts taken from reference TRBV7-2 and TRBJ2-7, reads GAGVSQSPSNKVTEKGKDVELRCDPISGHTALYWYRQSLGQGLEFLIYFQGNSAPDKSGLPSDRFSAERTGGSVSTLTIQRTQQEDSAVYLCASSLAAGGAPYEQYFGPGTRLTVT.

This chain connects TRBV10-3 to TRBJ2-5, with 7 nucleotides matching TRBD2. This CDR3 has 16 residues. V was pared by 0 bases and J by 7 bases, with 11 bases of the junction left unmatched. Germline V gene data show CDR1 as ENHRY and CDR2 as SYGVKD. This CDR3 is CAISESLASWEGTQYF. The CDR3 DNA follows: TGTGCCATCAGTGAGTCTTTAGCTTCTTGGGAGGGGACCCAGTACTTC.

The V and J genes are TRBV7-8 and TRBJ2-6; the match to TRBD1 covers 7 bases. This CDR3 region has 17 residues. Trimming removed 0 bases from V and 4 bases from J; junction bases left unmatched: 6. Germline loops: CDR1 SGHVS, CDR2 FQNEAQ. The CDR3 spells CASSLADRVKGANVLTF. The CDR3 nucleotides read TGTGCCAGCAGCTTAGCCGACAGGGTAAAAGGGGCCAACGTCCTGACTTTC.

CDR3 sequence: CASSQDKLAPTFETQYF. In DNA form, the CDR3 reads TGCGCCAGCAGCCAAGATAAACTAGCGCCAACCTTTGAGACCCAGTACTTC. The chain is built from TRBV4-1 and TRBJ2-5, with 7 bases aligning to TRBD2. Germline CDR1 reads MGHRA; CDR2 reads YSYEKL. Trimming cost V 0 bases and J 5 bases; bases outside gene matches: 12. CDR3 length equals 17 residues.